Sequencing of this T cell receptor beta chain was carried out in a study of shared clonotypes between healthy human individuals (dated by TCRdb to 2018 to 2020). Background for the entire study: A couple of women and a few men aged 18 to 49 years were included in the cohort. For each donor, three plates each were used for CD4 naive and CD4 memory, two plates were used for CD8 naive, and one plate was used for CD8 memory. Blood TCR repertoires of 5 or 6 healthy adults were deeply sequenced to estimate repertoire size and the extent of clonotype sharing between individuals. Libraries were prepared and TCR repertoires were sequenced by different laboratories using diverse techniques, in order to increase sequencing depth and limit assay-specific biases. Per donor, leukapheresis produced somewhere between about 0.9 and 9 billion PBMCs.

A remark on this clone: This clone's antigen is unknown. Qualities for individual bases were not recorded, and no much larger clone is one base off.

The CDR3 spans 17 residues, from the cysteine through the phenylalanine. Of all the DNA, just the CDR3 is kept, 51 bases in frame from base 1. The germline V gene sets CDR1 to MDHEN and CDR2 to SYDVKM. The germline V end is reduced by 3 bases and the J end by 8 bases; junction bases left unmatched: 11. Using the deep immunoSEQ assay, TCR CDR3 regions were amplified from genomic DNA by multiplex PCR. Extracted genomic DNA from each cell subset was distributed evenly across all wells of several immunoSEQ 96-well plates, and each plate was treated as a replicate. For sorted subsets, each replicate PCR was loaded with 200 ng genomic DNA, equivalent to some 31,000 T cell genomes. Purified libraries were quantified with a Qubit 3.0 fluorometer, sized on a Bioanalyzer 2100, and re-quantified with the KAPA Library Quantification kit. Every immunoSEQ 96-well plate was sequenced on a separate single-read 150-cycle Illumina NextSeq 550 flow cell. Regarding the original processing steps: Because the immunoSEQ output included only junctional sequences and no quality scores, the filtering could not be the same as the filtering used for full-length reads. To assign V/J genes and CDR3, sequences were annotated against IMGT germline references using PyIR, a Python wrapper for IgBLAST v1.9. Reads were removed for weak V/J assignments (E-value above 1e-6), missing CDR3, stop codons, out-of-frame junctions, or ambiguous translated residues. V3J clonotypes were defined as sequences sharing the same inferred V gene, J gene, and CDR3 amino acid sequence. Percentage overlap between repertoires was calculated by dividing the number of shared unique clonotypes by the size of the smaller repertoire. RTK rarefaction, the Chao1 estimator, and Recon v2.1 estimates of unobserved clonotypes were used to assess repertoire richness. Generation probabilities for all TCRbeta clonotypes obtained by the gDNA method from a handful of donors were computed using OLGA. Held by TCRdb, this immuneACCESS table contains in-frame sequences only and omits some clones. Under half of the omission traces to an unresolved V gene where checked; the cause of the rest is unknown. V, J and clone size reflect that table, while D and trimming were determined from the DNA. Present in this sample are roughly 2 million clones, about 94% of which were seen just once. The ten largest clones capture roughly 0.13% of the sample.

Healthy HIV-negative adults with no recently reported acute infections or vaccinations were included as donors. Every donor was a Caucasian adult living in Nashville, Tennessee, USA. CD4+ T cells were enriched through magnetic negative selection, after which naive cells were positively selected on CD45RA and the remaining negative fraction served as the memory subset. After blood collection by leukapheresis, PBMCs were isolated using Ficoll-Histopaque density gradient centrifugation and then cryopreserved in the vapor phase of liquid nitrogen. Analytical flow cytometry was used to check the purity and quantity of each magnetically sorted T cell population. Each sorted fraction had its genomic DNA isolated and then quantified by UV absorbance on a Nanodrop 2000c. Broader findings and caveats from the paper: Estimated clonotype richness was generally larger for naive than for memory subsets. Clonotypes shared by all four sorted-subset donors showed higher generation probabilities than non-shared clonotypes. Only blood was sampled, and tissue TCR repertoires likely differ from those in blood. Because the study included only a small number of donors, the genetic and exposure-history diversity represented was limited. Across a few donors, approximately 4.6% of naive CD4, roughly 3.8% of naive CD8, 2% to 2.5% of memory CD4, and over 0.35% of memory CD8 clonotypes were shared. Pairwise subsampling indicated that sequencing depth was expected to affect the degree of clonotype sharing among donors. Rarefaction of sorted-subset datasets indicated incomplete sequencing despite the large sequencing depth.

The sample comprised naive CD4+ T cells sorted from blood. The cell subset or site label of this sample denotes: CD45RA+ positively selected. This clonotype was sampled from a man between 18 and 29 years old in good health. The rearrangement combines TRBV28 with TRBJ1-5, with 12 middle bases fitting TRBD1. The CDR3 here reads CASSLYRDRGQGKPQHF. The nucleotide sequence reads TGTGCCAGCAGTTTGTACCGGGACAGGGGGCAGGGGAAGCCCCAGCATTTT.